Included here is one TCR beta chain sequence, with context. Its antigen is unknown. The sample is drawn from a study of T cells in tumors after PD-1 blockade. Study background: During anti-PD-1 treatment, some patients continued daily vismodegib 150 mg. Peripheral blood samples averaged around 38,000 unique clonotypes and about 120,000 templates.

The V segment lost 7 bases and the J segment 4 bases; nucleotides outside the gene matches: 6. Per the germline V gene, CDR1 is SGHTA and CDR2 is FQGNSA. The CDR3 extends over 14 amino acids. The data were produced by immunoSEQ multiplex PCR, yet TCRdb's version contains in-frame clones alone and is incomplete. Seen here are approximately 60,000 clones, around 80% observed once, and the top ten hold 13%. Findings and caveats of the study: Peripheral recruitment is suggested, as some novel exhausted tumor clones were in pre-treatment blood.

This specimen consisted of PBMCs, obtained before anti-PD-1 treatment. The chain joins TRBV7-2 to TRBJ1-4; 7 bases align to TRBD1. The source is a human donor with basal cell carcinoma. CDR3 in DNA: TGTGCCAGCAACGACAGGGCGAGTAATGAAAAACTGTTTTTT. It specifies CASNDRASNEKLFF.